This T cell receptor beta chain originates from a study of blood T cell repertoires in COVID-19. The germline gives CDR1 SGHTA, CDR2 FQGNSA. The CDR3 has 14 residues. The V end lost 1 base, the J end lost 5 bases, and 12 bases lay between the germline ends. Profiled with immunoSEQ multiplex PCR; TCRdb holds only in-frame clones, not every one. Of approximately 130,000 clones listed, 86% were seen once; the top ten hold less than 2.5%. Those enrolled, adults aged 18 to 89 years, came from around 25 US areas. The sequencing input was PBMCs or T cells enriched from blood (not recorded which). This TCR derives from a woman in her fifties or sixties who had recovered from COVID-19. V usage is TRBV7-2 and J usage is TRBJ2-7; tentative D call: TRBD2 (5 bases). The CDR3 DNA sequence: TGTGCCAGCAGCTTAGGACGGGGTACCCACGAGCAGTACTTC. Its translation: CASSLGRGTHEQYF.